This T cell receptor (beta chain) is drawn from a study of shared clonotypes between healthy human individuals. Study observations and caveats: When naive CD4 clonotypes were compared across a few donors, 4% to 6.5% were shared. The authors expected sequencing depth to affect clonotype sharing among donors.

Deep-level assay runs were performed. The data were produced by immunoSEQ multiplex PCR, yet TCRdb's version contains in-frame clones alone and is incomplete. The sample contains roughly 2 million clones, approximately 94% of which appear only once. Worth noting for this clone: Its matching antigen is unknown.

Trimming removed 2 bases at V and 6 bases at J, with 15 bases between. Germline assignment: CDR1 MNHNY and CDR2 SVGAGI (reference sequence). The CDR3 covers 15 residues. The TCR comes from a young man in good health. The genes are TRBV6-6 and TRBJ2-3; D is perhaps TRBD1 or TRBD2 (6 bases each). Sequenced: naive CD4+ T cells sorted from blood. Subset of the sample: CD45RA+ positively selected. CDR3: CASSYVTGGTDTQYF. DNA for the CDR3: TGTGCCAGCAGTTACGTGACAGGCGGGACTGATACGCAGTATTTT.